The entry below gives a single T cell receptor (beta chain) sequence along with its context. Trimming took 5 bases from V and 2 from J, leaving 16 bases between them. Germline loops: CDR1 SGHTA, CDR2 FQGNSA. The CDR3 runs to 16 residues. In the original workflow: From reference gene primer amplification, estimates of nucleated cell counts were derived. The assay was immunoSEQ multiplex PCR, and TCRdb's table has in-frame clones only and misses some. V and J calls and clone size are as listed in that table; D and trimming were resolved from the DNA. In the table there are 120,000 or so clones, approximately 90% of which are singletons. The sample is drawn from a study of blood T cell repertoires in COVID-19. Study background: T cells, B-cell-depleted T cells, or PBMCs supplied cDNA or gDNA.

The gene calls are TRBV7-2 and TRBJ2-1, with D possibly being TRBD2 (7 bases). The TCR sequence derives from a man between 40 and 49 years old with acute or convalescent COVID-19. Sequencing used peripheral blood. CDR3 nucleotides: TGTGCCAGCAGCGTAGGGGGGGGGCACCCCTACAATGAGCAGTTCTTC. It translates to CASSVGGGHPYNEQFF. The full variable domain, rest sourced from reference TRBV7-2 and TRBJ2-1, is GAGVSQSPSNKVTEKGKDVELRCDPISGHTALYWYRQSLGQGLEFLIYFQGNSAPDKSGLPSDRFSAERTGGSVSTLTIQRTQQEDSAVYLCASSVGGGHPYNEQFFGPGTRLTVL.